Listed below are T cell receptor beta chains from one sample, sequenced in a study of OX40 agonist ivuxolimab in advanced cancers. Only in-frame clones appear in the TCRdb table, and some are missing; sequencing was by immunoSEQ multiplex PCR. The sample has approximately 74,000 clones, 75% to 95% seen once. The material was CD4+ or CD8+ T cells sorted from blood, obtained in a trial of the OX40 agonist ivuxolimab. All receptors derive from an adult with an advanced solid tumor such as melanoma, head and neck, liver or kidney cancer. Each CDR3 is given with its conserved first and last residue. The D gene is left open where the match is weak. Some rows have no size entry. The others give once, few or many, or a class for an expanded clone.

cdr3_nt,cdr3_aa,j_call,cdr3_length,v_call,d_call,clone_size
TGTGCCAGCACCGGGACTAGCGGGTTCTACGAGCAGTACTTC,CASTGTSGFYEQYF,TRBJ2-7,14,TRBV28,TRBD2,-
TGTGCCAGCAGTGGGCGGGGAGTCACAGATACGCAGTATTTT,CASSGRGVTDTQYF,TRBJ2-3,14,TRBV25-1,-,once
TGTGCCAGCAGCTTAGCCATTGAAGCTTTCTTT,CASSLAIEAFF,TRBJ1-1,11,TRBV11-2,-,-
TGTGCCAGCAGGGAGGCAGGTTGGCCCCCTCATCAGCCCCAGCATTTT,CASREAGWPPHQPQHF,TRBJ1-5,16,TRBV4-2,-,-
TGTGCCAGCAGGTCCGGGACAGGGATGGATACGCAGTATTTT,CASRSGTGMDTQYF,TRBJ2-3,14,TRBV7-2,TRBD1,-
TGTGCCAGCAGCGGCCCGACTAGCGCTGATACGCAGTATTTT,CASSGPTSADTQYF,TRBJ2-3,14,TRBV7-9,TRBD2,-
TGTGCCAGTAGTACGACAGGGTTGATCAATCAGCCCCAGCATTTT,CASSTTGLINQPQHF,TRBJ1-5,15,TRBV19,TRBD1,once
TGTGCCAGCAGCCTTCGGGACCGAGATTCACCCCTCCACTTT,CASSLRDRDSPLHF,TRBJ1-6,14,TRBV13,-,-
TGTGCCAGCAGTAAAAGGGGGGGGGTTGAGGGCTACACCTTC,CASSKRGGVEGYTF,TRBJ1-2,14,TRBV6-1,-,once
TGTGCCAGCAGTTCCTCTGAGGGGCAGACTAACACCGGGGAGCTGTTTTTT,CASSSSEGQTNTGELFF,TRBJ2-2,17,TRBV28,-,-
TGCGCCAGCAGCCAAGATTTGGGAGGGCCAGATACGCAGTATTTT,CASSQDLGGPDTQYF,TRBJ2-3,15,TRBV4-3,TRBD2,-
TGCGCCAGCAGCCCTTCTTATTACAGGAGAACTAATGAAAAACTGTTTTTT,CASSPSYYRRTNEKLFF,TRBJ1-4,17,TRBV4-1,-,-
TGCGCCAGCAGCCAGGAGACAGGAGGATTCTTGAATGAGCAGTTCTTC,CASSQETGGFLNEQFF,TRBJ2-1,16,TRBV4-3,-,-
TGTGCCAGCAGCTTAGCGATCGGACAGTACAATGAGCAGTTCTTC,CASSLAIGQYNEQFF,TRBJ2-1,15,TRBV11-1,-,once
TGTGCCATCAGTGAGGTGGTTCCCCAAACTGAAGCTTTCTTT,CAISEVVPQTEAFF,TRBJ1-1,14,TRBV10-3,-,-
TGTGCCAGCAGCGTAGAAGGGTCCACAGATACGCAGTATTTT,CASSVEGSTDTQYF,TRBJ2-3,14,TRBV9,-,-
TGTGCCAGCAGCAAACCAGTGGGGGGCATAGAGGAGACCCAGTACTTC,CASSKPVGGIEETQYF,TRBJ2-5,16,TRBV13,-,once
TGTGCCAGCAGCTCCTCACTAGCGGGGCAGTACCAAGAGACCCAGTACTTC,CASSSSLAGQYQETQYF,TRBJ2-5,17,TRBV7-6,TRBD2,-
TGTGCCTCCTCCCCGACAGGGGACTATGGCTACACCTTC,CASSPTGDYGYTF,TRBJ1-2,13,TRBV19,TRBD1,-
TGTGCCAGCAGACGAGAGCCGGGACTACCCAACTACGAGCAGTACTTC,CASRREPGLPNYEQYF,TRBJ2-7,16,TRBV2,TRBD2,-
TGTGCCAGCAGCTTGGCAGAAGGGGAACACTATGGCTACACCTTC,CASSLAEGEHYGYTF,TRBJ1-2,15,TRBV5-6,-,few
TGTGCCAGCAGTCTCCTCGGGAGCAATCAGCCCCAGCATTTT,CASSLLGSNQPQHF,TRBJ1-5,14,TRBV6-1,-,-
TGTGCCACCGTGGGACTTTCGGGGGGCGAGCAGTACTTC,CATVGLSGGEQYF,TRBJ2-7,13,TRBV13,TRBD2,-
TGTGCTAGTGGTTTTACGACAGGGACGTTTCAGCCCCAGCATTTT,CASGFTTGTFQPQHF,TRBJ1-5,15,TRBV12-5,TRBD1,-
TGTGCCAGCAGCTATAGTTCCTTGAACACTGAAGCTTTCTTT,CASSYSSLNTEAFF,TRBJ1-1,14,TRBV5-4,-,-
TGTGCCAGCAGTTACTTTGCAGAACCGAATGAAAAACTGTTTTTT,CASSYFAEPNEKLFF,TRBJ1-4,15,TRBV6-5,-,-
TGTGCCAGCAGTTTAAAGGCTAGTGTAGAGCAGTACTTC,CASSLKASVEQYF,TRBJ2-7,13,TRBV27,-,-
TGTGCCAGCACCCTACTCGGGGAGGACTATGGCTACACCTTC,CASTLLGEDYGYTF,TRBJ1-2,14,TRBV6-6,-,-
TGTGCCAGCACCCCACCCCGGCCGACGCAAGAGACCCAGTACTTC,CASTPPRPTQETQYF,TRBJ2-5,15,TRBV28,-,-
TGTGCCAGCAGCTTTACCGGGACTAGCGGGAGCCGGGACTACGAGCAGTACTTC,CASSFTGTSGSRDYEQYF,TRBJ2-7,18,TRBV7-9,TRBD2,-
TGTGCCAGCAGTTGGGACGGACCGGAGCTGTTTTTT,CASSWDGPELFF,TRBJ2-2,12,TRBV25-1,-,few
TGTGCCAGCAGCTTGGTGTCAGGGTCGGGGGAAAAACTGTTTTTT,CASSLVSGSGEKLFF,TRBJ1-4,15,TRBV5-8,-,-
TGTGCCAGCTCCCCCGGACAGGGGCTCAACACCATATATTTT,CASSPGQGLNTIYF,TRBJ1-3,14,TRBV27,TRBD1,-
TGTGCCAGCTCACCAGGACTAGCGGGAGGCGGAGACAATGAGCAGTTCTTC,CASSPGLAGGGDNEQFF,TRBJ2-1,17,TRBV18,TRBD2,-
TGTGCCACCAGCATCCCCAGCCTAGGGGTCAATGAGCAGTTCTTC,CATSIPSLGVNEQFF,TRBJ2-1,15,TRBV15,-,-
TGTGCCAGCAGCCAGGACAGGGGTCACTACAATGAGCAGTTCTTC,CASSQDRGHYNEQFF,TRBJ2-1,15,TRBV13,TRBD1,-
TGTGCCAGCAGCTCCCGGGACAGTTACAATGAGCAGTTCTTC,CASSSRDSYNEQFF,TRBJ2-1,14,TRBV11-3,TRBD1,-
TGTGCCAGCAGCTTAGGGGGGGGACAGGTGCCCCTTTCCTATGGCTACACCTTC,CASSLGGGQVPLSYGYTF,TRBJ1-2,18,TRBV11-2,TRBD1,-
TGTGCTAGTGGTTTGGATAACACAGATACGCAGTATTTT,CASGLDNTDTQYF,TRBJ2-3,13,TRBV12-5,-,-
TGTGCCAGCAGCCAAGAGATGTTCGTGGGGAGCGGGACAGATACGCAGTATTTT,CASSQEMFVGSGTDTQYF,TRBJ2-3,18,TRBV4-2,-,-
TGTGCCAGTAGCTTGGGGTGGGGGAATACTGAAGCTTTCTTT,CASSLGWGNTEAFF,TRBJ1-1,14,TRBV19,-,-
TGTGCCATCAGTGACCCGGACGGCCCGAACACCGGGGAGCTGTTTTTT,CAISDPDGPNTGELFF,TRBJ2-2,16,TRBV10-3,-,-
TGCGCCAGCAGCCTACGATCTTCTGCGGTCAGCACCTACAATGAGCAGTTCTTC,CASSLRSSAVSTYNEQFF,TRBJ2-1,18,TRBV4-1,-,-
TGTGCCAGTAGTGAACAGGGCGGAATCACTGAAGCTTTCTTT,CASSEQGGITEAFF,TRBJ1-1,14,TRBV19,-,once
TGTGCCAGCAGTGAGTGGACAGGGAACACTGAAGCTTTCTTT,CASSEWTGNTEAFF,TRBJ1-1,14,TRBV2,TRBD1,-
TGCAGCGTTTTCAGCAGGGGGGGGGTTATGAACACTGAAGCTTTCTTT,CSVFSRGGVMNTEAFF,TRBJ1-1,16,TRBV29-1,TRBD1,-
TGTGCCAGCAGTGAAGGGGGAATAGGGGCAGGGTCCCAAGAGACCCAGTACTTC,CASSEGGIGAGSQETQYF,TRBJ2-5,18,TRBV2,-,-
TGTGCCAGTAGTATTCGGACAGGGTACACTGAAGCTTTCTTT,CASSIRTGYTEAFF,TRBJ1-1,14,TRBV19,TRBD1,-
TGTGCCAGCAGCTGGGGACAGTCCTACGAGCAGTACTTC,CASSWGQSYEQYF,TRBJ2-7,13,TRBV5-6,TRBD1,once
TGTGCCAGCAGCCCGGAAGGTAGCGGGTTTTACGAGCAGTACTTC,CASSPEGSGFYEQYF,TRBJ2-7,15,TRBV7-9,TRBD2,-
TGTGCCAGCAGTTCCGGGCCGGGGGGAAACACTGAAGCTTTCTTT,CASSSGPGGNTEAFF,TRBJ1-1,15,TRBV28,-,-
TGTGCCAGCAGTTTAACGGGGCAGATTTATGGCTACACCTTC,CASSLTGQIYGYTF,TRBJ1-2,14,TRBV27,-,-
TGTGCCAGCAGTTTTAACGTTTTGGCCTACGAGCAGTACTTC,CASSFNVLAYEQYF,TRBJ2-7,14,TRBV27,-,-